The 19 T cell receptor beta chains given below trace back to one sample, sequenced in a study of Ad26.COV2.S vaccination and SARS-CoV-2 variants. The data were produced by immunoSEQ multiplex PCR, yet TCRdb's version contains in-frame clones alone and is incomplete. The repertoire holds around 450,000 clones, with 80% to 90% as singletons. Treatment denoted: around 19 received Ad26.COV2.S at low or high dose, single or two shots; five or six received placebo; per-sample allocation not given. Sampling took place 63 days after the first vaccine or placebo injection. The sample in question was peripheral blood, obtained in a trial of Ad26.COV2.S vaccine versus placebo. These receptors were obtained from a person between 18 and 65 years old who received the Ad26.COV2.S COVID-19 vaccine or a placebo.

This chain joins TRBV5-5 and TRBJ2-2; possibly TRBD1 for D (5 bases). Germline CDR1 reads SGHKS; CDR2 reads YYEKEE (reference sequence). The V end was cut by 1 base, the J end by 5 bases, with 12 bases between. The CDR3 length is 15 residues. The CDR3, as DNA: TGTGCCAGCAGCTTGAGCCAGGGAAGGACCGGGGAGCTGTTTTTT. Its protein product is CASSLSQGRTGELFF.

The rearrangement uses TRBV15 and TRBJ2-1; 9 bases are a match to TRBD2. Germline CDR1 is LNHNV and CDR2 is YYDKDF (reference sequence). Germline trimming cut 4 bases from V and 2 bases from J; bases unmatched to any gene: 6. This CDR3 has 16 residues. The CDR3: CATSTKAGGTYNEQFF. The CDR3 nucleotides are TGTGCCACCAGCACCAAAGCGGGAGGTACCTACAATGAGCAGTTCTTC.

The gene calls are TRBV24-1 and TRBJ2-3, with 10 bases lining up with TRBD2. CDR3 length equals 15 residues. Germline loops: CDR1 KGHDR, CDR2 SFDVKD. The junction had 10 bases not matched to a gene; V was cut back by 7 bases and J by 7 bases. The CDR3 DNA follows: TGTGCCACCAGCGCAAGCGGGAGGGCCTCCTATACGCAGTATTTT. Amino acid sequence: CATSASGRASYTQYF.

For this clone: The sample holds other DNA sequences that translate to the same CDR3. The chain uses TRBV2 and TRBJ1-1; D uncertain. This CDR3 is 10 amino acids long. V shed 4 bases and J shed 5 bases, with 2 bases lying between them. In germline, CDR1 is SNHLY, CDR2 FYNNEI. CDR3 sequence: CASSGTEAFF. CDR3 DNA sequence: TGTGCCAGCAGTGGAACTGAAGCTTTCTTT.

This clone was found once. J is TRBJ2-7 and V is TRBV30; 10 nucleotides agree with TRBD2. The CDR3 length is 12 residues. The germline gives CDR1 GTSNPN, CDR2 SVGIG (reference sequence). Trimming took 4 bases from V and 3 from J; bases not matched to a gene: 0. Here the CDR3 DNA reads TGTGCCTGGACTAGCGGGGGCTACGAGCAGTACTTC. This sequence encodes CAWTSGGYEQYF.

This sequence joins TRBV10-1 and TRBJ2-1, with 10 bases aligning to TRBD1. This CDR3 is built from 14 residues. CDR1 and CDR2 (germline): WNHNN, SYGVQD (reference sequence). V was pared by 5 bases and J by 8 bases, with 6 bases of the junction left unmatched. The CDR3 here is CASSPGQGSYEQFF. The CDR3, as DNA: TGCGCCAGCAGTCCGGGACAGGGGTCCTATGAGCAGTTCTTC.

This clone has just one count. The same CDR3 arises from other DNA sequences in this sample as well. V is TRBV28 and J is TRBJ1-2, with D unclear. The ends were cut back, 2 bases at V and 3 bases at J, with 7 bases in the middle. Per the germline V gene, CDR1 is MDHEN and CDR2 is SYDVKM. The CDR3 is 13 amino acids. The CDR3 loop is CASSLGTDYGYTF. The CDR3, as DNA: TGTGCCAGCAGTTTAGGTACAGACTATGGCTACACCTTC.

The chain uses TRBV28 and TRBJ1-2, with D maybe TRBD1 (5 bases). The germline V gene has CDR1 MDHEN and CDR2 SYDVKM. Trimming removed 6 bases from V and 6 bases from J, with 11 bases in between. The CDR3 is made up of 12 amino acids. The CDR3 here is CASSRDLDGYTF. CDR3 in DNA: TGTGCCAGCAGCAGGGATTTGGATGGCTACACCTTC.

V is TRBV7-8 and J is TRBJ2-7, with a tentative D call TRBD2 (7 bases). CDR1 is SGHVS, CDR2 FQNEAQ, per germline. The ends were cut back, 6 bases at V and 9 bases at J, with 21 bases in the middle. CDR3 length equals 14 residues. CDR3 coding DNA: TGTGCCAGCAGAAAACTAGGGGGGGCCTATGGGCAGTACTTC. Translation: CASRKLGGAYGQYF.

DNA for the CDR3: TGTGCCACCACCCCCCGAGGTGATTTGGATCAGCCCCAGCATTTT. Translated, it gives CATTPRGDLDQPQHF. V is TRBV15 and J is TRBJ1-5; D gene ambiguous. Per the germline V gene, CDR1 is LNHNV and CDR2 is YYDKDF (reference sequence). The V end was cut by 7 bases, the J end by 5 bases, with 18 bases between. CDR3 length: 15 amino acids.

CDR3 in amino acids: CASSDSMTDTQYF. The CDR3 coding sequence is TGTGCCAGCAGTGATTCTATGACAGATACGCAGTATTTT. The chain carries TRBV2 and TRBJ2-3; D uncertain. V gave up 3 bases and J gave up 3 bases, with 7 bases separating them. The germline CDR1 and CDR2 sequences are SNHLY and FYNNEI. This CDR3 comprises 13 residues.

This chain links TRBV6-5 with TRBJ2-7; no reliable D call. Germline V CDR1 and CDR2: MNHEY, SVGAGI. Trimming took off 7 bases at V and 6 bases at J, with 10 bases between the two ends. CDR3 size: 11 residues. The CDR3 DNA follows: TGTGCCAGCAAGCCCCTTTCCGAGCAGTACTTC. Its translation: CASKPLSEQYF.

The chain has TRBV6-5 and TRBJ2-1; D is perhaps TRBD2 (5 bases). V lost 8 bases and J 4 bases, leaving 15 bases between the germline ends. Germline CDR1 and CDR2: MNHEY and SVGAGI. The CDR3 consists of 14 residues. The CDR3, as DNA: TGTGCCAGCGGGCCGGGGTGGGTTTACAATGAGCAGTTCTTC. It translates to CASGPGWVYNEQFF.

This clone appeared once. DNA of the CDR3: TGTGCCAGCTCACCGATTCTAGCGGGAGGCACGTTTAGCACAGATACGCAGTATTTT. Encoded protein: CASSPILAGGTFSTDTQYF. This chain joins TRBV18 and TRBJ2-3; 11 positions match TRBD2. Trimming cost V 3 bases and J 0 bases; bases outside gene matches: 11. The CDR3 extends over 19 amino acids. Germline values: CDR1 KGHSH, CDR2 LQKENI.

The rearrangement joins TRBV9 to TRBJ1-5; D unclear. Germline assignment: CDR1 SGDLS and CDR2 YYNGEE. The CDR3 length is 13 residues. V was trimmed by 7 bases and J by 5 bases, leaving 13 bases between them. The CDR3 DNA reads as TGTGCCAGCGGCTTAACTGTGGATCAGCCCCAGCATTTT. Amino acids: CASGLTVDQPQHF.

This clone is a singleton in its sample. This CDR3 is CASSLGGTYYEQYF. The DNA for the CDR3 is TGCGCCAGCAGCTTGGGAGGGACCTACTACGAGCAGTACTTC. The chain is built from TRBV5-1 and TRBJ2-7, with D perhaps being TRBD1 or TRBD2 (5 bases each). This CDR3 has 14 amino acids. Trimming took off 0 bases at V and 3 bases at J, with 10 bases between the two ends. The germline gives CDR1 SGHRS, CDR2 YFSETQ.

This rearrangement joins TRBV19 to TRBJ2-2; no reliable D call. CDR1 and CDR2 from the germline V gene are LNHDA and SQIVND (reference sequence). This CDR3 region has 15 residues. Trimming cost V 7 bases and J 1 base, with 13 bases left between them. As DNA, the CDR3 is TGTGCCAGTAAGGATAACGCTTTGAACACCGGGGAGCTGTTTTTT. Translation gives CASKDNALNTGELFF.

This chain joins TRBV7-9 and TRBJ2-2; 10 nucleotides align to TRBD1. V trimming: 5 bases; J trimming: 3 bases; junction bases outside the gene matches: 9. Germline assignment: CDR1 SEHNR and CDR2 FQNEAQ (reference sequence). The CDR3 is made up of 17 amino acids. CDR3 in amino acids: CASSPYSGTGDTGELFF. Written as DNA, the CDR3 is TGTGCCAGCAGCCCGTACTCCGGGACAGGGGACACCGGGGAGCTGTTTTTT.

The CDR3 sequence is CASSATGVIQYF. The CDR3, as DNA: TGTGCCAGTAGTGCCACAGGGGTCATTCAGTACTTC. This chain links TRBV19 with TRBJ2-4, with 7 bases fitting TRBD1. V lost 5 bases and J lost 9; bases outside the gene matches: 4. From germline, CDR1 is LNHDA and CDR2 SQIVND (reference sequence). The CDR3 totals 12 residues.